The 32 T cell receptor beta chains below all came from one sample that was sequenced in a study of blood T cells in healthy people across ages. Using a J-beta primer mix together with a sample-barcoded 5' primer, a second PCR was run for roughly 6 to 11 cycles. A single record per CDR3 protein comes from TCRdb applying MiXCR to the 5' RACE reads. The repertoire consists of roughly 2 million distinct CDR3 sequences, with roughly 50% occurring once and the leading ten covering 2.1%. The sequenced material came from blood. These receptors were taken from a woman aged 40 to 55 in good health.

This clonotype was seen only a few times. This rearrangement joins TRBV6-6 to TRBJ2-3; D may be TRBD2 (7 bases). The CDR3 totals 13 residues. Germline V gene sequence: CDR1 MNHNY, CDR2 SVGAGI (reference sequence). V dropped 0 bases and J dropped 8 bases, with 9 bases sitting between them. The CDR3 sequence: CASSYSRGGTQYF. The CDR3 DNA follows: TGTGCCAGCAGTTACTCGAGGGGGGGTACGCAGTATTTT.

This clonotype was recorded a few times. The chain recombines TRBV2 with TRBJ2-7, with D hard to call. The better agreement between TRBJ2-5 and the DNA end casts doubt on the J call. The CDR3 is 16 residues long. In germline, CDR1 is SNHLY, CDR2 FYNNEI. The chain's CDR3 is CASSRITHTKTETQYF. The CDR3 nucleotides read TGTGCCAGCAGTAGAATCACGCATACAAAGACGGAGACCCAGTACTTC.

This chain links TRBV4-3 with TRBJ2-4; no clear D. The J call may be faulty, since TRBJ2-7 better matches the DNA end. CDR3 length equals 16 residues. Looked up from germline, CDR1 is LGHNA and CDR2 is YSLEER. DNA for the CDR3: TGCGCCAGCAGCCAAGAGGGTGGATCAAGCTCCTACGAGCAGTACTTC. Protein: CASSQEGGSSSYEQYF.

The chain combines TRBV11-3 with TRBJ2-4; 14 nucleotides match TRBD2. Germline V gives CDR1 SGHNT, CDR2 YENEEA. The CDR3 covers 17 residues. The V gene end was trimmed by 4 bases and the J gene end by 13 bases; junction bases not matched to a gene: 15. CDR3 bases: TGTGCCAGCAGCTCACCCAAGACTAGCGGGGGGGACAATGAGCAGTACTTC. Protein: CASSSPKTSGGDNEQYF. The variable domain in full, with the rest retrieved from reference TRBV11-3 and TRBJ2-4, is EAGVVQSPRYKIIEKKQPVAFWCNPISGHNTLYWYLQNLGQGPELLIRYENEEAVDDSQLPKDRFSAERLKGVDSTLKIQPAELGDSAVYLCASSSPKTSGGDNEQYFGAGTRLSVL.

The rearrangement links TRBV5-1 to TRBJ2-5, with TRBD1 matching 9 bases. Germline lookup yields CDR1 SGHRS and CDR2 YFSETQ. This CDR3 spans 15 amino acids. The junction had 9 bases not matched to a gene; V was cut back by 4 bases and J by 5 bases. Here the CDR3 reads CASSLGDRDYETQYF. CDR3 nucleotide sequence: TGCGCCAGCAGCCTGGGGGACAGGGATTATGAGACCCAGTACTTC.

The rearrangement joins TRBV7-9 to TRBJ1-1; tentatively, D is TRBD1 (6 bases). This CDR3 spans 17 amino acids. Looked up from germline, CDR1 is SEHNR and CDR2 is FQNEAQ (reference sequence). V lost 5 bases, J lost 0 bases, and 19 bases lay in between. CDR3 sequence: CASSPLVGGLMNTEAFF. The CDR3 bases are TGTGCCAGCAGCCCTCTTGTGGGGGGCCTAATGAACACTGAAGCTTTCTTT.

The V gene is TRBV20-1, the J gene TRBJ2-3; TRBD2 agrees at 11 bases. Trimming cost V 4 bases and J 5 bases; bases outside gene matches: 8. The CDR3 is 15 amino acids. CDR1 DFQATT and CDR2 SNEGSKA come from the germline V gene (reference sequence). This CDR3 reads CSATRLAGRRDTQYF. The CDR3 bases are TGCAGTGCTACTCGACTAGCGGGGCGGAGAGATACGCAGTATTTT.

This clonotype has just a few counts. The J gene is TRBJ2-3, the V gene TRBV6-5; TRBD1 matches at 7 bases. CDR1 and CDR2 from the germline V gene are MNHEY and SVGAGI. The CDR3 has 14 residues. Trimming at V came to 6 bases and at J to 0 bases, leaving 3 bases not matched to a gene. The CDR3 nucleotides are TGTGCCAGCAGGAGGGACAGAAGCACAGATACGCAGTATTTT. It encodes CASRRDRSTDTQYF.

The rearrangement uses TRBV27 and TRBJ2-1, with D perhaps being TRBD1 or TRBD2 (5 bases each). The CDR3 loop spans 16 amino acids. Trimming removed 0 bases from V and 0 bases from J, with 9 bases in between. The germline gives CDR1 MNHEY, CDR2 SMNVEV (reference sequence). The CDR3: CASSLSGVHSYNEQFF. CDR3 nucleotide sequence: TGTGCCAGCAGTTTATCGGGGGTACACTCCTACAATGAGCAGTTCTTC.

This chain links TRBV27 with TRBJ2-7, with TRBD1 matching over 8 bases. Trimming cost V 4 bases and J 0 bases; bases outside gene matches: 8. Germline loops: CDR1 MNHEY, CDR2 SMNVEV (reference sequence). This CDR3 has 16 amino acids. CDR3: CASSSDRTGSSYEQYF. In DNA, the CDR3 is TGTGCCAGCAGTTCCGACAGGACAGGGAGCTCCTACGAGCAGTACTTC.

The chain couples TRBV6-1 to TRBJ2-4; 7 positions match TRBD1. TRBJ2-7 explains the end of the DNA better; the J call may be wrong. Per the germline V gene, CDR1 is MNHNS and CDR2 is SASEGT. The CDR3 sequence is 13 residues long. CDR3 nucleotide sequence: TGTGCCAGCAACCTTATCCAGGGGGACGAGCAGTACTTC. Encoded protein: CASNLIQGDEQYF.

This clonotype was picked up a small number of times. The V and J genes are TRBV29-1 and TRBJ2-1; D is unclear. The CDR3 covers 14 residues. Germline V gene data show CDR1 as SQVTM and CDR2 as ANQGSEA. Trimming removed 7 bases from V and 0 bases from J, with 13 bases in between. The DNA of the CDR3 is TGCAGCGCCCCAGACTGGAGCTCCTACAATGAGCAGTTCTTC. Translated: CSAPDWSSYNEQFF.

The rearrangement joins TRBV20-1 to TRBJ2-5; perhaps TRBD1 as D (6 bases). The CDR3 has 15 amino acids. Germline CDR1 DFQATT, CDR2 SNEGSKA (reference sequence). With 3 bases removed from V and 5 bases from J, the gap between germline ends came to 19 bases. The CDR3 is CSASWGSGGGETQYF. In nucleotides, the CDR3 is TGCAGTGCTAGTTGGGGGAGTGGGGGCGGGGAGACCCAGTACTTC.

The rearrangement uses TRBV7-9 and TRBJ2-1; D could derive from TRBD1 or TRBD2 (5 bases each). This CDR3 contains 15 residues. Trimming removed 8 bases from V and 6 bases from J, with 20 bases in between. Germline CDR1 SEHNR, CDR2 FQNEAQ (reference sequence). The CDR3, as DNA: TGTGCCAGCTCGGAGGCAGGGTCTGTCTGCAATGAGCAGTTCTTC. Its protein is CASSEAGSVCNEQFF.

The rearrangement links TRBV7-2 to TRBJ2-4, with 8 bases lining up with TRBD2. The DNA end lines up better with TRBJ2-5; the J call may be wrong. Germline V CDR1 and CDR2: SGHTA, FQGNSA. There are 16 residues in the CDR3. The CDR3 is CASSLMLAGTMETQYF. Written as DNA, the CDR3 is TGTGCCAGCAGCTTAATGTTAGCGGGGACTATGGAGACCCAGTACTTC.

The sample holds a few counts of this clonotype. This sequence joins TRBV7-6 and TRBJ2-1, with D possibly TRBD2 on 7 matching bases. The CDR3 extends over 16 amino acids. The germline gives CDR1 SGHVS, CDR2 FNYEAQ. Trimming stripped 5 bases from V and 7 bases from J, with 21 bases between. CDR3 loop: CASSIRGGGGRNEQFF. CDR3 bases: TGTGCCAGCAGCATTAGGGGGGGCGGGGGAAGGAATGAGCAGTTCTTC.

The V gene is TRBV20-1, the J gene TRBJ1-1; a weak D match, TRBD1 (5 bases). Germline CDR1 DFQATT, CDR2 SNEGSKA (reference sequence). Trimming shortened V by 2 bases and J by 14 bases, and 15 bases separated the two germline ends. CDR3 size: 11 residues. The CDR3 loop is CSARRGEKTFF. The DNA for the CDR3 is TGCAGTGCTAGAAGAGGGGAAAAAACGTTCTTT.

V is TRBV12-3 or TRBV12-4 and J is TRBJ1-5; the D is unclear. This CDR3 region has 14 residues. The ends were cut back, 4 bases at V and 4 bases at J, with 11 bases in the middle. The CDR3 loop is CASSSTGPNQPQHF. The CDR3 DNA reads as TGTGCCAGCAGTTCGACCGGACCGAATCAGCCCCAGCATTTT.

This clonotype occurred a few times. This sequence joins TRBV25-1 and TRBJ2-7; D is perhaps TRBD1 (5 bases). V was pared by 2 bases and J by 3 bases, with 11 bases between. CDR3 length: 14 residues. The germline V gene has CDR1 MGHDK and CDR2 SYGVNS. CDR3 nucleotides: TGTGCCAGCAGTGAAGGGGCAGGGCTCTACGAGCAGTACTTC. Amino acids: CASSEGAGLYEQYF.

This clonotype was seen a single time. The chain recombines TRBV4-3 with TRBJ2-3; 7 bases are a match to TRBD2. Germline assignment: CDR1 LGHNA and CDR2 YSLEER. This CDR3 comprises 17 residues. Trimming took 0 bases from V and 5 from J; bases not matched to a gene: 11. CDR3 region: CASSQDLWGGEVDTQYF. Here the CDR3 DNA reads TGCGCCAGCAGCCAAGATCTTTGGGGGGGGGAGGTAGATACGCAGTATTTT.

This chain joins TRBV3-1 and TRBJ2-3; maybe TRBD1 (5 bases). The V gene's germline CDR1 is LGHDT and CDR2 YNNKEL (reference sequence). The V and J ends lost 2 bases and 0 bases respectively, with 12 bases between them. The CDR3 sequence is 16 residues long. The CDR3 DNA reads TGTGCCAGCAGCCAAAAACGGACACCCAGCACAGATACGCAGTATTTT. As protein: CASSQKRTPSTDTQYF.

This clonotype was counted between two and nine times. CDR3 residues: CASSLVGAGVINEQFF. DNA for the CDR3: TGTGCCAGCAGCTTGGTCGGGGCGGGGGTCATTAATGAGCAGTTCTTC. The gene calls are TRBV7-2 and TRBJ2-1; 7 nucleotides align to TRBD2. The CDR3 contains 16 residues. Trimming took 3 bases from V and 7 from J; bases not matched to a gene: 12. Germline V gene sequence: CDR1 SGHTA, CDR2 FQGNSA.

The chain is built from TRBV6-6 and TRBJ2-7; D is possibly TRBD2 (5 bases). Germline CDR1 is MNHNY and CDR2 is SVGAGI (reference sequence). The CDR3 spans 16 residues. Trimming pared 3 bases from V and 0 bases from J, leaving 15 bases between. The CDR3 region has the DNA TGTGCCAGCAGTTATATGGTGATTGGGAGCTCCTACGAGCAGTACTTC. Translating gives CASSYMVIGSSYEQYF.

The chain is built from TRBV20-1 and TRBJ2-1; TRBD1 agrees at 7 bases. After removal of 4 bases from V and 3 bases from J, the junction contained 27 bases not matched to a gene. The CDR3 spans 21 residues. CDR1 DFQATT and CDR2 SNEGSKA come from the germline V gene (reference sequence). The CDR3 coding sequence is TGCAGTGCTAACCCCCGCCCTCGACAGGGAATTTTTGCACACGACTACAATGAGCAGTTCTTC. Its translation is CSANPRPRQGIFAHDYNEQFF.

The chain links TRBV25-1 to TRBJ1-2, with D perhaps TRBD1 (6 bases). This CDR3 spans 17 amino acids. CDR1 is MGHDK, CDR2 SYGVNS, per germline. V lost 6 bases, J lost 4 bases, and 24 bases lay in between. Written as DNA, the CDR3 is TGTGCCAGCAGGCCCCCAGGGGTTGTGGGTCTAGGCTATGGCTACACCTTC. It is translated as CASRPPGVVGLGYGYTF.

This clonotype was detected once. The chain links TRBV7-9 to TRBJ2-3; TRBD1 or TRBD2 may be the D gene (5 bases each). Per the germline V gene, CDR1 is SEHNR and CDR2 is FQNEAQ (reference sequence). CDR3 length: 15 amino acids. This CDR3 is CVTGDPRQSADTQYF. CDR3 coding DNA: TGTGTCACCGGGGACCCCCGTCAATCGGCAGATACGCAGTATTTT.

This chain joins TRBV11-2 and TRBJ2-3; TRBD2 matches at 8 bases. V dropped 6 bases and J dropped 2; count of bases not matched to a gene: 13. CDR3 length: 17 residues. Germline V CDR1 and CDR2: SGHAT, FQNNGV. The CDR3 region is CASRRPGLGSTTDTQYF. CDR3 nucleotides: TGTGCCAGCAGGCGTCCGGGACTAGGATCCACCACAGATACGCAGTATTTT.

The table lists this clonotype with a few counts. The gene calls are TRBV6-6 and TRBJ1-6, with D unclear. Germline assignment: CDR1 MNHNY and CDR2 SVGAGI (reference sequence). The CDR3 consists of 13 residues. V shed 2 bases and J shed 9 bases, with 8 bases lying between them. The CDR3 here is CASSYLAGSPLHF. In DNA, the CDR3 is TGTGCCAGCAGTTACCTAGCAGGTTCACCCCTCCACTTT.

This clonotype was found a few times. This chain links TRBV6-1 with TRBJ2-5, with D tentatively TRBD1 (6 bases). The V and J ends lost 7 bases and 4 bases respectively, with 16 bases between them. This CDR3 has 14 residues. Germline V gene lookup returns CDR1 MNHNS and CDR2 SASEGT. The CDR3 DNA is TGTGCCAGCACTTCCGGGGACATCCGAGAGACCCAGTACTTC. It is translated as CASTSGDIRETQYF.

The rearrangement uses TRBV5-1 and TRBJ2-7; 9 bases are shared with TRBD2. V shed 1 base and J 7 bases; nucleotides not matched to a gene: 12. The CDR3 spans 16 residues. Germline assignment: CDR1 SGHRS and CDR2 YFSETQ. This CDR3 is CASSLFAAGGYNEQYF. CDR3 sequence (DNA): TGCGCCAGCAGCTTGTTTGCAGCGGGGGGATACAATGAGCAGTACTTC.

This clonotype was found a few times. This sequence joins TRBV3-1 and TRBJ2-3, with D perhaps matching TRBD2 (6 bases). The germline V gene encodes CDR1 LGHDT and CDR2 YNNKEL (reference sequence). CDR3 size: 15 residues. Trimming shortened V by 3 bases and J by 2 bases, and 12 bases separated the two germline ends. DNA of the CDR3: TGTGCCAGCAGCCATAGCGGAAGACCCACAGATACGCAGTATTTT. Translated: CASSHSGRPTDTQYF.

V and J are TRBV6-5 and TRBJ2-5; D may be TRBD1 or TRBD2 (6 bases each). Germline CDR1 MNHEY, CDR2 SVGAGI. The CDR3 is 13 residues long. The ends were cut back, 5 bases at V and 11 bases at J, with 18 bases in the middle. The CDR3 DNA follows: TGTGCCAGCAGTGACTTCCCGGGGGCAGAGCAGTACTTC. Translating it yields CASSDFPGAEQYF.